The TCR beta chain under discussion was sequenced for a study of cytomegalovirus exposure and HLA in healthy donors. Details on this clone: Its antigen is not identified.

General study findings and limits: The classifier was said to identify cytomegalovirus status with high specificity and sensitivity. Confirmation was obtained in vitro that three CMV-associated chains are specific for CMV antigens. Cytomegalovirus-associated TCR beta chains were listed, numbering some 150. Later, an analysis found that TCR clusters from the first cohort tended to co-occur in the 120 validation repertoires.

Method: immunoSEQ multiplex PCR; TCRdb's copy keeps in-frame clones and lacks some. Among under 300,000 clones listed, around 85% were seen once. Per germline, CDR1 SGHNT and CDR2 YYREEE (reference sequence). CDR3 length equals 15 residues. Trimming stripped 0 bases from V and 5 bases from J, with 15 bases between. V gene TRBV5-4 combines with J gene TRBJ2-7; possible D gene TRBD1, 5 bases. This sequence originates from a woman aged 25 to 39 in good health and CMV-seropositive. Sample: PBMCs. CDR3 amino acids: CASSLEGANTDEQYF. CDR3 bases: TGTGCCAGCAGCTTGGAAGGGGCCAACACGGACGAGCAGTACTTC.